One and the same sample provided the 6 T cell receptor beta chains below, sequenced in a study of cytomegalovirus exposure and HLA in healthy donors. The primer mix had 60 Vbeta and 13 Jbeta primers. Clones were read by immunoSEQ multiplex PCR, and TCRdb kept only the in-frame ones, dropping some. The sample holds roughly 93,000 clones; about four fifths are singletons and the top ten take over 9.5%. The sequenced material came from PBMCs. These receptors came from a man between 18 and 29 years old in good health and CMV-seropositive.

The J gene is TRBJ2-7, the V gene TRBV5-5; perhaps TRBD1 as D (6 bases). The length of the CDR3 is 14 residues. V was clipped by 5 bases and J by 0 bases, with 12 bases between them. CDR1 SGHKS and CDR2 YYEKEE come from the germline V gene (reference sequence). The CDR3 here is CASRNREFSYEQYF. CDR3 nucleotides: TGTGCCAGCAGGAACAGGGAATTCTCCTACGAGCAGTACTTC.

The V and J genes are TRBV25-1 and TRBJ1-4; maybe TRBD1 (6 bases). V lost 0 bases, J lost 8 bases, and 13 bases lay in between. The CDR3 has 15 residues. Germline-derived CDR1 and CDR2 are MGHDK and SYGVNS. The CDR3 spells CASSEYFRGEEKLFF. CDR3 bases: TGTGCCAGCAGTGAATATTTCAGGGGTGAGGAAAAACTGTTTTTT.

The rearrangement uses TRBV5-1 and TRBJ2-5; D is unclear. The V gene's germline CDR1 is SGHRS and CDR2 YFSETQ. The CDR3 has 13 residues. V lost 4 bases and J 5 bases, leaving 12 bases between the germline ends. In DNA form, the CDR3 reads TGCGCCAGCAGCCTTTGGATCGGGGAGACCCAGTACTTC. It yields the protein CASSLWIGETQYF.

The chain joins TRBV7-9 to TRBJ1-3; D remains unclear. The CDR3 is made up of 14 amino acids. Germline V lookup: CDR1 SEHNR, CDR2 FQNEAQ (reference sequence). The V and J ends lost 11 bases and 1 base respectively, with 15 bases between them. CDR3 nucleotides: TGTGCCCTAAGGCAGGCCAGGTCTGGAAACACCATATATTTT. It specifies CALRQARSGNTIYF.

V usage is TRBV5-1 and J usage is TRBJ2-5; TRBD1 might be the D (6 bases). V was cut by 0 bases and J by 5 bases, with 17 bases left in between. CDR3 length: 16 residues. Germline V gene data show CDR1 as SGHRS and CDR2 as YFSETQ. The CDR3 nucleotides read TGCGCCAGCAGCTTGGCCAGGGCAGGGGCTGGGGAGACCCAGTACTTC. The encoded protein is CASSLARAGAGETQYF. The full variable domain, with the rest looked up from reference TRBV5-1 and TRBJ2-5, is KAGVTQTPRYLIKTRGQQVTLSCSPISGHRSVSWYQQTPGQGLQFLFEYFSETQRNKGNFPGRFSGRQFSNSRSEMNVSTLELGDSALYLCASSLARAGAGETQYFGPGTRLLVL.

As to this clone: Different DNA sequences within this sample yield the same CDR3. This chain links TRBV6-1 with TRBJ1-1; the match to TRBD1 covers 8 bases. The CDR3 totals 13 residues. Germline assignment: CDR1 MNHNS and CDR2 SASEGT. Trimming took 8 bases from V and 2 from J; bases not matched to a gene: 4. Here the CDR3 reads CASHDRGNTEAFF. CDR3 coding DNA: TGTGCCAGCCACGACAGGGGTAACACTGAAGCTTTCTTT.